A selection of T cell receptor beta chains follows, all from one sample in a study of T-cell memory formation after mild COVID-19. Each CDR3 protein gets one entry after TCRdb re-called the 5' RACE reads with MiXCR. The sample comprises approximately 89,000 distinct CDR3 sequences, roughly 13% of which are singletons, and less than 45% rests with the top ten. The sequenced material came from PBMCs or a T cell subset sorted from them (not recorded which). All receptors derive from a man aged 18 to 29 who had mild COVID-19 (a few samples of this study predate the infection). Cell type and time point are not known. Both conserved end residues are part of each CDR3. A D gene is named only where the DNA matches it firmly. The size entry is marked missing in some rows and otherwise reads once, few, many or a size class.

CDR3: CASSDSTASSLQETQYF
DNA: TGTGCCAGCAGTGACTCGACGGCATCAAGCCTGCAAGAGACCCAGTACTTC
V: TRBV6-4
J: TRBJ2-5
D: .
size: .

CDR3: CASSHLQNTGELFF
DNA: TGTGCCAGCAGCCATCTTCAGAACACCGGGGAGCTGTTTTTT
V: TRBV3-1
J: TRBJ2-2
D: .
size: few

CDR3: CASRWGQGEGFF
DNA: TGTGCCAGCAGATGGGGACAGGGCGAGGGGTTCTTC
V: TRBV6-1
J: TRBJ2-1
D: TRBD1
size: few

CDR3: CASSVGGLNTEAFF
DNA: TGTGCCAGCAGCGTTGGGGGTTTGAACACTGAAGCTTTCTTT
V: TRBV27
J: TRBJ1-1
D: .
size: .

CDR3: CASSTTLESTDTQYF
DNA: TGTGCCAGCAGTACGACGCTTGAGTCCACAGATACGCAGTATTTT
V: TRBV12-3/TRBV12-4
J: TRBJ2-3
D: .
size: .

CDR3: CASSQDRGLNYGYTF
DNA: TGTGCCAGCAGCCAAGACCGCGGCCTTAACTATGGCTACACCTTC
V: TRBV4-2
J: TRBJ1-2
D: .
size: .

CDR3: CASSQEIPGGDLDYGYTF
DNA: TGTGCCAGCAGCCAAGAGATACCAGGGGGGGACCTTGACTATGGCTACACCTTC
V: TRBV4-2
J: TRBJ1-2
D: TRBD1
size: .

CDR3: CASSPAAGRHTGELFF
DNA: TGTGCCAGCAGCCCTGCCGCAGGGAGGCACACCGGGGAGCTGTTTTTT
V: TRBV7-9
J: TRBJ2-2
D: .
size: many

CDR3: CASSLSSGAMNTEAFF
DNA: TGTGCCAGCAGTTTATCGTCGGGAGCGATGAACACTGAAGCTTTCTTT
V: TRBV27
J: TRBJ1-1
D: .
size: few

CDR3: CASSTNRGSSNTEAFF
DNA: TGTGCCAGCAGCACCAACAGGGGGAGCTCGAACACTGAAGCTTTCTTT
V: TRBV7-2
J: TRBJ1-1
D: TRBD1
size: .

CDR3: CASSLLSGSYNEQFF
DNA: TGTGCCAGCAGCTTACTTTCTGGCTCCTACAATGAGCAGTTCTTC
V: TRBV7-9
J: TRBJ2-1
D: .
size: few

CDR3: CASRTKGDTEAFF
DNA: TGTGCCAGTAGGACGAAGGGGGACACTGAAGCTTTCTTT
V: TRBV19
J: TRBJ1-1
D: .
size: .

CDR3: CASSPFETDSTDTQYF
DNA: TGCGCCAGCAGCCCGTTCGAGACAGACTCCACAGATACGCAGTATTTT
V: TRBV23-1
J: TRBJ2-3
D: .
size: many

CDR3: CASTWGTGPYEQYF
DNA: TGTGCCAGCACGTGGGGGACGGGACCCTACGAGCAGTACTTC
V: TRBV7-2
J: TRBJ2-7
D: .
size: few

CDR3: CASSFQGEETQYF
DNA: TGTGCCAGCAGTTTCCAGGGGGAAGAGACCCAGTACTTC
V: TRBV12-3/TRBV12-4
J: TRBJ2-5
D: TRBD1
size: few

CDR3: CSARDSYGLSYEQYF
DNA: TGCAGTGCTAGAGATAGTTACGGACTTTCCTACGAGCAGTACTTC
V: TRBV20-1
J: TRBJ2-7
D: .
size: .

CDR3: CASSLAQGNTEAFF
DNA: TGTGCCAGCAGCTTGGCCCAGGGGAACACTGAAGCTTTCTTT
V: TRBV7-9
J: TRBJ1-1
D: .
size: few

CDR3: CSVVGSTDTQYF
DNA: TGCAGCGTTGTGGGCAGCACAGATACGCAGTATTTT
V: TRBV29-1
J: TRBJ2-3
D: .
size: few

CDR3: CAWNSFSSSYEQYF
DNA: TGTGCCTGGAATTCCTTTTCTAGCTCCTACGAGCAGTACTTC
V: TRBV30
J: TRBJ2-7
D: .
size: .

CDR3: CSAFFHPPGLQETQYF
DNA: TGCAGTGCTTTTTTCCACCCCCCGGGACTACAAGAGACCCAGTACTTC
V: TRBV20-1
J: TRBJ2-5
D: TRBD2
size: .

CDR3: CASSLGTIGGSYGYTF
DNA: TGCGCCAGCAGCTTGGGAACGATAGGGGGATCGTATGGCTACACCTTC
V: TRBV5-1
J: TRBJ1-2
D: .
size: .

CDR3: CASSEVGGETNEQYF
DNA: TGCGCCAGCAGTGAGGTAGGGGGTGAGACCAACGAGCAGTACTTC
V: TRBV10-2
J: TRBJ2-7
D: .
size: .

CDR3: CASSLEHGELFF
DNA: TGTGCCAGCAGCTTAGAACACGGGGAGCTGTTTTTT
V: TRBV7-9
J: TRBJ2-2
D: .
size: .

CDR3: CASSTTGFSYEQYF
DNA: TGTGCCAGCAGCACTACAGGTTTCTCCTACGAGCAGTACTTC
V: TRBV9
J: TRBJ2-7
D: .
size: few

CDR3: CASSLGPYNEQFF
DNA: TGCGCCAGCAGCTTAGGACCTTACAATGAGCAGTTCTTC
V: TRBV5-1
J: TRBJ2-1
D: .
size: .

CDR3: CASSPLEGQYF
DNA: TGCGCCAGCAGCCCCCTGGAGGGGCAGTACTTC
V: TRBV4-1
J: TRBJ2-7
D: .
size: .

CDR3: CASSKQGGTEAFF
DNA: TGTGCCAGCAGCAAACAGGGAGGAACTGAAGCTTTCTTT
V: TRBV11-3
J: TRBJ1-1
D: .
size: .

CDR3: CASSFRSGQDTQYF
DNA: TGCGCCAGCAGCTTCCGAAGCGGACAAGATACGCAGTATTTT
V: TRBV5-1
J: TRBJ2-3
D: .
size: .

CDR3: CASSAPGQINEKLFF
DNA: TGTGCCAGCAGTGCCCCCGGGCAGATTAATGAAAAACTGTTTTTT
V: TRBV12-3/TRBV12-4
J: TRBJ1-4
D: .
size: few

CDR3: CASSTRPLEQFF
DNA: TGTGCCAGCAGCACCCGACCCCTGGAGCAGTTCTTC
V: TRBV9
J: TRBJ2-1
D: .
size: .

CDR3: CASSDGTLYNEQFF
DNA: TGTGCCAGCAGTGACGGGACCCTATACAATGAGCAGTTCTTC
V: TRBV6-2/TRBV6-3
J: TRBJ2-1
D: .
size: few

CDR3: CASSPSGAYEQYF
DNA: TGTGCCAGTAGTCCTAGTGGGGCCTACGAGCAGTACTTC
V: TRBV19
J: TRBJ2-7
D: .
size: .

CDR3: CASSQVSLNTEAFF
DNA: TGCGCCAGCAGCCAAGTCTCATTGAACACTGAAGCTTTCTTT
V: TRBV4-1
J: TRBJ1-1
D: .
size: few

CDR3: CALRGSSYNEQFF
DNA: TGTGCCCTTCGGGGTAGTTCCTACAATGAGCAGTTCTTC
V: TRBV12-3/TRBV12-4
J: TRBJ2-1
D: .
size: few

CDR3: CASSLGDSYQETQYF
DNA: TGTGCCAGCAGCTTAGGGGACAGCTACCAAGAGACCCAGTACTTC
V: TRBV7-3
J: TRBJ2-5
D: TRBD1
size: .

CDR3: CASSLQRGSSYEQYF
DNA: TGCGCCAGCAGCCTCCAGAGGGGGAGCTCCTACGAGCAGTACTTC
V: TRBV4-1
J: TRBJ2-7
D: .
size: .

CDR3: CASSVARGNTGELFF
DNA: TGTGCCAGCAGCGTAGCTCGGGGTAACACCGGGGAGCTGTTTTTT
V: TRBV9
J: TRBJ2-2
D: .
size: .

CDR3: CASSLEETQYF
DNA: TGTGCCAGCAGCTTAGAAGAGACCCAGTACTTC
V: TRBV11-2
J: TRBJ2-5
D: .
size: few

CDR3: CASSEWGYQPQHF
DNA: TGCGCCAGCAGCGAATGGGGGTATCAGCCCCAGCATTTT
V: TRBV4-1
J: TRBJ1-5
D: .
size: .

CDR3: CASSAKGGPETQYF
DNA: TGCGCCAGCAGCGCGAAGGGGGGGCCGGAGACCCAGTACTTC
V: TRBV5-1
J: TRBJ2-5
D: .
size: few

CDR3: CASSDIGGENRDTQYF
DNA: TGCGCCAGCAGTGATATCGGCGGGGAAAACCGAGATACGCAGTATTTT
V: TRBV10-1
J: TRBJ2-3
D: .
size: few

CDR3: CASSAIGTEPTGELFF
DNA: TGTGCCAGCAGTGCCATCGGGACAGAGCCCACCGGGGAGCTGTTTTTT
V: TRBV12-3/TRBV12-4
J: TRBJ2-2
D: TRBD1
size: .

CDR3: CASSIVGRVFAEAFF
DNA: TGTGCCAGTAGTATTGTTGGCAGGGTTTTCGCTGAAGCTTTCTTT
V: TRBV19
J: TRBJ1-1
D: .
size: few

CDR3: CASTPGGTGGYTF
DNA: TGTGCCAGCACCCCGGGGGGGACGGGCGGCTACACCTTC
V: TRBV7-3
J: TRBJ1-2
D: .
size: few

CDR3: CASSQEWGRVNEQFF
DNA: TGTGCCAGCAGCCAAGAGTGGGGTCGGGTTAATGAGCAGTTCTTC
V: TRBV4-2
J: TRBJ2-1
D: .
size: .

CDR3: CASSQDTGAVAGELFF
DNA: TGCGCCAGCAGCCAAGATACGGGGGCGGTAGCCGGGGAGCTGTTTTTT
V: TRBV4-3
J: TRBJ2-2
D: .
size: few

CDR3: CASSPGRTSYEQYF
DNA: TGCGCCAGCAGCCCAGGACGGACCTCCTACGAGCAGTACTTC
V: TRBV5-1
J: TRBJ2-7
D: .
size: few

CDR3: CASSEVLAETGELFF
DNA: TGTGCCAGCAGTGAAGTCTTGGCGGAGACCGGGGAGCTGTTTTTT
V: TRBV6-1
J: TRBJ2-2
D: .
size: many

CDR3: CSGEGQGQETQYF
DNA: TGCAGTGGTGAAGGACAGGGACAAGAGACCCAGTACTTC
V: TRBV20-1
J: TRBJ2-5
D: TRBD1
size: .

CDR3: CASRREVGLNEKLFF
DNA: TGTGCCAGCCGTCGCGAGGTGGGCCTTAATGAAAAACTGTTTTTT
V: TRBV11-2
J: TRBJ1-4
D: .
size: few

CDR3: CASSPTGIQETQYF
DNA: TGCGCCAGCAGCCCGACAGGGATCCAAGAGACCCAGTACTTC
V: TRBV5-1
J: TRBJ2-5
D: TRBD1
size: few

CDR3: CASSLQSGANVLTF
DNA: TGTGCCAGCAGTCTACAATCTGGGGCCAACGTCCTGACTTTC
V: TRBV27
J: TRBJ2-6
D: .
size: many

CDR3: CASRPLGTEGFYEQYF
DNA: TGTGCCAGCAGACCTTTAGGGACAGAGGGGTTCTACGAGCAGTACTTC
V: TRBV6-2/TRBV6-3
J: TRBJ2-7
D: TRBD1
size: few

CDR3: CASSQDLGYYEQYF
DNA: TGCGCCAGCAGCCAAGATCTAGGGTACTACGAGCAGTACTTC
V: TRBV4-3
J: TRBJ2-7
D: .
size: few

CDR3: CSVGSTDTQYF
DNA: TGCAGCGTTGGGAGCACAGATACGCAGTATTTT
V: TRBV29-1
J: TRBJ2-3
D: .
size: .